These T cell receptor beta chains were read from a single sample in a study of blood T cell repertoires in COVID-19. Data came from immunoSEQ multiplex PCR; TCRdb stores just in-frame clones and leaves some out. Here the sample spans about 32,000 clones, around 86% being singletons. The specimen sequenced was peripheral blood. The origin of the receptors is a man aged 60 to 75 with active COVID-19. Each CDR3 is given with its conserved first and last residue. D genes are given only for firm matches. For some rows the clone size is stated as once, few or many, or as a class when expanded; others skip it.

D gene: .
J gene: TRBJ1-4
V gene: TRBV7-8
clone size: .
CDR3 protein: CASSFLVSLIATNEKLFF
CDR3 DNA: TGTGCCAGCAGCTTCCTAGTCTCCCTAATTGCAACTAATGAAAAACTGTTTTTT

D gene: .
J gene: TRBJ1-1
V gene: TRBV6-5
clone size: .
CDR3 protein: CASSYQENTEAFF
CDR3 DNA: TGTGCCAGCAGTTACCAGGAGAACACTGAAGCTTTCTTT

D gene: .
J gene: TRBJ2-3
V gene: TRBV27
clone size: .
CDR3 protein: CASSLLAADTQYF
CDR3 DNA: TGTGCCAGCAGTTTATTAGCCGCAGATACGCAGTATTTT

D gene: .
J gene: TRBJ2-2
V gene: TRBV20-1
clone size: .
CDR3 protein: CSASGLVIGELFF
CDR3 DNA: TGCAGTGCTAGTGGGCTAGTTATCGGGGAGCTGTTTTTT

D gene: .
J gene: TRBJ2-5
V gene: TRBV19
clone size: few
CDR3 protein: CASSGGFQETQYF
CDR3 DNA: TGTGCCAGTAGTGGGGGGTTCCAAGAGACCCAGTACTTC

D gene: .
J gene: TRBJ1-5
V gene: TRBV9
clone size: once
CDR3 protein: CASSVEPRSIQAQHF
CDR3 DNA: TGTGCCAGCAGCGTCGAACCGAGGTCTATACAAGCCCAGCATTTT

D gene: TRBD1
J gene: TRBJ1-2
V gene: TRBV5-4
clone size: .
CDR3 protein: CASSRGAPGQGSYQGGYTF
CDR3 DNA: TGTGCCAGCAGCAGGGGGGCCCCGGGACAGGGGTCCTATCAGGGTGGCTACACCTTC

D gene: .
J gene: TRBJ1-1
V gene: TRBV3-1/TRBV3-2
clone size: .
CDR3 protein: CASSPTGRHNVEAFF
CDR3 DNA: TGTGCCAGCAGCCCCACCGGGAGACACAATGTTGAAGCTTTCTTT

D gene: .
J gene: TRBJ2-3
V gene: TRBV4-3
clone size: .
CDR3 protein: CASSQEAVGLTDTQYF
CDR3 DNA: TGCGCCAGCAGCCAAGAGGCCGTTGGACTCACAGATACGCAGTATTTT

D gene: .
J gene: TRBJ2-5
V gene: TRBV4-2
clone size: once
CDR3 protein: CASSQDWQQETQYF
CDR3 DNA: TGTGCCAGCAGCCAAGATTGGCAGCAAGAGACCCAGTACTTC

D gene: .
J gene: TRBJ2-7
V gene: TRBV29-1
clone size: once
CDR3 protein: CAFASASSGSYEQYF
CDR3 DNA: TGCGCCTTCGCTAGCGCCTCGTCCGGTTCCTACGAGCAGTACTTC

D gene: TRBD1
J gene: TRBJ2-2
V gene: TRBV19
clone size: few
CDR3 protein: CASTGQGPGELFF
CDR3 DNA: TGTGCCAGTACGGGACAGGGACCCGGGGAGCTGTTTTTT

D gene: .
J gene: TRBJ2-1
V gene: TRBV27
clone size: .
CDR3 protein: CASRTGPGGEQFF
CDR3 DNA: TGTGCCAGCCGGACGGGCCCCGGGGGTGAGCAGTTCTTC

D gene: .
J gene: TRBJ2-3
V gene: TRBV2
clone size: .
CDR3 protein: CASSGNRDLFTDTQYF
CDR3 DNA: TGTGCCAGCAGTGGCAACCGGGACTTATTCACAGATACGCAGTATTTT

D gene: TRBD1
J gene: TRBJ2-7
V gene: TRBV18
clone size: .
CDR3 protein: CASSPTGTGGEQYF
CDR3 DNA: TGTGCCAGCTCACCTACAGGGACAGGTGGGGAGCAGTACTTC

D gene: .
J gene: TRBJ2-3
V gene: TRBV4-2
clone size: .
CDR3 protein: CASSPRGDTQYF
CDR3 DNA: TGTGCCAGCAGCCCCCGCGGGGATACGCAGTATTTT

D gene: .
J gene: TRBJ1-2
V gene: TRBV9
clone size: .
CDR3 protein: CASSVGASIRYGYTF
CDR3 DNA: TGTGCCAGCAGCGTAGGGGCATCTATTCGGTATGGCTACACCTTC

D gene: TRBD1
J gene: TRBJ1-2
V gene: TRBV3-1/TRBV3-2
clone size: .
CDR3 protein: CASSHGTGTGYTF
CDR3 DNA: TGTGCCAGCAGCCACGGGACAGGGACCGGCTACACCTTC

D gene: .
J gene: TRBJ1-1
V gene: TRBV19
clone size: once
CDR3 protein: CASSRTGNEAFF
CDR3 DNA: TGTGCCAGTAGCCGTACAGGGAATGAAGCTTTCTTT

D gene: .
J gene: TRBJ1-2
V gene: TRBV7-9
clone size: few
CDR3 protein: CASSPRSGFYGYTF
CDR3 DNA: TGTGCCAGCAGCCCACGATCAGGGTTCTATGGCTACACCTTC

D gene: .
J gene: TRBJ2-1
V gene: TRBV19
clone size: few
CDR3 protein: CASSSPTGEVGNEQFF
CDR3 DNA: TGTGCCAGTAGCTCCCCCACAGGGGAGGTCGGCAATGAGCAGTTCTTC

D gene: .
J gene: TRBJ1-2
V gene: TRBV5-1
clone size: .
CDR3 protein: CASSYNGVDGYTF
CDR3 DNA: TGCGCCAGCAGTTACAATGGAGTGGATGGCTACACCTTC

D gene: .
J gene: TRBJ2-1
V gene: TRBV2
clone size: .
CDR3 protein: CASSASNEQFF
CDR3 DNA: TGTGCCAGCAGTGCGTCCAATGAGCAGTTCTTC

D gene: .
J gene: TRBJ2-3
V gene: TRBV1
clone size: .
CDR3 protein: CTSSPQRGASTDTQYF
CDR3 DNA: TGCACCAGCAGCCCCCAGCGGGGGGCTAGCACAGATACGCAGTATTTT

D gene: .
J gene: TRBJ2-2
V gene: TRBV7-2
clone size: .
CDR3 protein: CASSLYRNTGELFF
CDR3 DNA: TGTGCCAGCAGCTTATACAGGAACACCGGGGAGCTGTTTTTT

D gene: .
J gene: TRBJ1-4
V gene: TRBV4-1
clone size: once
CDR3 protein: CASSQQYGANEKLFF
CDR3 DNA: TGCGCCAGCAGCCAACAGTACGGAGCTAATGAAAAACTGTTTTTT

D gene: .
J gene: TRBJ1-5
V gene: TRBV7-9
clone size: .
CDR3 protein: CASSVTGSDQPQHF
CDR3 DNA: TGTGCCAGCAGCGTTACAGGGTCGGATCAGCCCCAGCATTTT

D gene: TRBD2
J gene: TRBJ2-1
V gene: TRBV15
clone size: .
CDR3 protein: CATSRPGTSGGAGEQFF
CDR3 DNA: TGTGCCACCAGCAGACCCGGGACTAGCGGGGGGGCCGGTGAGCAGTTCTTC

D gene: TRBD1
J gene: TRBJ2-5
V gene: TRBV11-2
clone size: .
CDR3 protein: CASSSLPGQGAVTQYF
CDR3 DNA: TGTGCCAGCAGCTCTCTCCCGGGACAGGGGGCTGTGACCCAGTACTTC

D gene: .
J gene: TRBJ1-5
V gene: TRBV5-4
clone size: .
CDR3 protein: CASSSDGGGVQPQHF
CDR3 DNA: TGTGCCAGCAGCTCGGACGGGGGGGGCGTTCAGCCCCAGCATTTT

D gene: .
J gene: TRBJ2-3
V gene: TRBV3-1/TRBV3-2
clone size: .
CDR3 protein: CASSPNSNTQYF
CDR3 DNA: TGTGCCAGCAGCCCTAATAGTAATACGCAGTATTTT

D gene: TRBD1
J gene: TRBJ1-2
V gene: TRBV18
clone size: .
CDR3 protein: CASSPDRDGGYTF
CDR3 DNA: TGTGCCAGCTCACCCGACAGGGACGGGGGCTACACCTTC

D gene: TRBD2
J gene: TRBJ2-2
V gene: TRBV4-2
clone size: .
CDR3 protein: CASSPLGTSNTGELFF
CDR3 DNA: TGTGCCAGCAGCCCCCTCGGGACTAGTAACACCGGGGAGCTGTTTTTT

D gene: TRBD1
J gene: TRBJ1-4
V gene: TRBV28
clone size: .
CDR3 protein: CASSFPTGGNEKLFF
CDR3 DNA: TGTGCCAGCAGTTTCCCGACAGGGGGTAATGAAAAACTGTTTTTT

D gene: .
J gene: TRBJ1-4
V gene: TRBV30
clone size: .
CDR3 protein: CAWNVQGRGEKLFF
CDR3 DNA: TGTGCCTGGAACGTCCAGGGTAGGGGTGAAAAACTGTTTTTT

D gene: .
J gene: TRBJ1-2
V gene: TRBV14
clone size: .
CDR3 protein: CASSQDYWTDYGYTF
CDR3 DNA: TGTGCCAGCAGCCAAGACTATTGGACAGACTATGGCTACACCTTC

D gene: TRBD2
J gene: TRBJ2-6
V gene: TRBV3-1/TRBV3-2
clone size: .
CDR3 protein: CASSTPRGVGANVLTF
CDR3 DNA: TGTGCCAGCAGCACTCCTCGGGGGGTTGGGGCCAACGTCCTGACTTTC